This TCR beta chain was identified in a study of CD8+ T cells in alopecia areata. Looking at the study overall: For the treated group, dosing was oral tofacitinib at 5 to 10 mg twice daily. The tofacitinib course ran for 6 to 18 months and was followed by 6 months off drug. Study-wide results and limits: Normal skin contains resident alphabeta T cells, and these are also sequenced in scalp samples.

Extracted from the samples, RNA was reverse transcribed into cDNA to serve as the sequencing template. Sequencing was performed with immunoSEQ multiplex PCR; in TCRdb, only in-frame clones are kept and a portion is missing. The sample lists roughly 250,000 clones; about three fifths were seen once. For this clone: Its antigen is not identified.

The V gene end was trimmed by 6 bases and the J gene end by 0 bases; junction bases not matched to a gene: 8. Germline loops: CDR1 MGHRA, CDR2 YSYEKL. The CDR3 has 15 amino acids. Treatment specified: oral pan-JAK inhibitor, 5-10 mg twice daily. This clonotype was obtained from a human donor with alopecia areata. The sample here was CD4+ T cells sorted from blood, taken at roughly week 53, from a patient treated with tofacitinib. This chain uses TRBV4-1 with TRBJ2-7; 7 bases are a match to TRBD2. CDR3 nucleotides: TGCGCCAGCAGTCTTCTAGCGGCTAGCTCCTACGAGCAGTACTTC. Its translation: CASSLLAASSYEQYF.